The 26 T cell receptor beta chains presented below share a single source sample, sequenced in a study of blood T cell repertoires in COVID-19. Generated by immunoSEQ multiplex PCR, the TCRdb table keeps only in-frame clones and is missing some. The table shows roughly 38,000 clones, with around 81% occurring only once. Material for sequencing was peripheral blood. The source is a man aged 35-49 years with active or convalescent COVID-19.

This chain connects TRBV9 to TRBJ1-5, with no clear D. Trimming left V 1 base short and J 6 bases short, with 11 bases between. Germline V CDR1 and CDR2: SGDLS, YYNGEE. The CDR3 loop spans 14 amino acids. CDR3 residues: CASSVTGGGQPQHF. The CDR3 region has the DNA TGTGCCAGCAGCGTAACGGGAGGCGGTCAGCCCCAGCATTTT.

The genes are TRBV5-1 and TRBJ1-2, with 9 bases lining up with TRBD1. After removal of 0 bases from V and 0 bases from J, the junction contained 6 bases not matched to a gene. The CDR3 is 17 amino acids. Germline CDR1 reads SGHRS; CDR2 reads YFSETQ. In nucleotides, the CDR3 is TGCGCCAGCAGCTTGGGCGGGACAGGGCCAACTAACTATGGCTACACCTTC. Amino acid sequence: CASSLGGTGPTNYGYTF.

The rearrangement joins TRBV12-3 or TRBV12-4 to TRBJ1-1; perhaps TRBD1 as D (5 bases). Trimming cost V 10 bases and J 7 bases, with 19 bases left between them. The CDR3 totals 13 residues. CDR3 in amino acids: CATLGGWGSEAFF. The CDR3 region has the DNA TGTGCCACCCTGGGGGGGTGGGGAAGTGAAGCTTTCTTT.

This rearrangement joins TRBV18 to TRBJ2-5; 8 bases are a match to TRBD1. The CDR3 has 14 residues. Germline-derived CDR1 and CDR2 are KGHSH and LQKENI. V lost 2 bases, J lost 3 bases, and 2 bases stayed unmatched. As DNA, the CDR3 is TGTGCCAGCTCACCAAAGACAGGGGAAGAGACCCAGTACTTC. Protein: CASSPKTGEETQYF.

The genes are TRBV4-2 and TRBJ2-1, with 7 bases matching TRBD1. This CDR3 contains 16 residues. Trimming cost V 1 base and J 0 bases; bases outside gene matches: 3. Looked up from germline, CDR1 is LGHNA and CDR2 is YNFKEQ. CDR3 DNA sequence: TGTGCCAGCAGCCAAGTGGGGGACAGCTCCTACAATGAGCAGTTCTTC. Encoded protein: CASSQVGDSSYNEQFF.

V is TRBV12-5 and J is TRBJ1-4; TRBD1 matches at 9 bases. The germline gives CDR1 LGHNT, CDR2 FRNRAP. The CDR3 totals 14 residues. V lost 5 bases and J lost 8; bases outside the gene matches: 6. This chain's CDR3 is CASGVTGGSEKLFF. The CDR3 DNA sequence: TGTGCTAGTGGTGTGACAGGGGGGAGCGAAAAACTGTTTTTT.

V is TRBV2 and J is TRBJ2-7; 7 nucleotides line up with TRBD1. The CDR3 extends over 14 amino acids. CDR1 is SNHLY and CDR2 is FYNNEI in the germline V gene. J gave up 4 bases and V 6 bases, and 9 bases lay outside the gene matches. CDR3 coding DNA: TGTGCCAGCAGCCGGGACAGAGAGAAGTACGAGCAGTACTTC. Protein sequence: CASSRDREKYEQYF.

The gene calls are TRBV30 and TRBJ1-2; maybe TRBD1 (6 bases). CDR3 length equals 13 residues. In germline, CDR1 is GTSNPN, CDR2 SVGIG (reference sequence). V lost 2 bases, J lost 4 bases, and 11 bases lay in between. Here the CDR3 DNA reads TGTGCCTGGAGTCCGACAGGTGCCTATGGCTACACCTTC. Protein product: CAWSPTGAYGYTF.

The chain is built from TRBV11-3 and TRBJ2-2; a possible D gene is TRBD2 (6 bases). CDR1 and CDR2 (germline): SGHNT, YENEEA. This CDR3 is built from 13 residues. The ends were cut back, 4 bases at V and 6 bases at J, with 9 bases in the middle. The CDR3, as DNA: TGTGCCAGCAGCTGGGGGACTGCCGGGGAGCTGTTTTTT. Translation: CASSWGTAGELFF.

The chain recombines TRBV28 with TRBJ1-5, with 7 nucleotides matching TRBD1. V gave up 5 bases and J gave up 7 bases; unmatched junction bases: 5. CDR1 is MDHEN and CDR2 is SYDVKM in the germline V gene. This CDR3 contains 13 residues. In DNA form, the CDR3 reads TGTGCCAGCAGTCCGACAGGGTCACAGCCCCAGCATTTT. Protein sequence: CASSPTGSQPQHF.

V and J are TRBV30 and TRBJ2-3, with 8 bases fitting TRBD2. The CDR3 is made up of 14 amino acids. Trimming removed 2 bases from V and 6 bases from J; junction bases left unmatched: 7. Germline V gene data show CDR1 as GTSNPN and CDR2 as SVGIG (reference sequence). DNA for the CDR3: TGTGCCTGGAGTCGGGGGGGGCGTTGGGATACGCAGTATTTT. It translates to CAWSRGGRWDTQYF. Full variable domain (remainder filled in from reference TRBV30 and TRBJ2-3): SQTIHQWPATLVQPVGSPLSLECTVEGTSNPNLYWYRQAAGRGLQLLFYSVGIGQISSEVPQNLSASRPQDRQFILSSKKLLLSDSGFYLCAWSRGGRWDTQYFGPGTRLTVL.

V and J are TRBV6-5 and TRBJ2-7, with 7 bases lining up with TRBD1. With 6 bases clipped from V and 2 bases from J, the junction kept 7 bases outside the gene matches. The CDR3 totals 14 residues. Germline lookup yields CDR1 MNHEY and CDR2 SVGAGI. The CDR3: CASSRTGTAYEQYF. The CDR3 region has the DNA TGTGCCAGCAGCCGAACCGGGACAGCCTACGAGCAGTACTTC.

The J gene is TRBJ1-2, the V gene TRBV6-5; a possible D gene is TRBD1 (6 bases). Germline V gene lookup returns CDR1 MNHEY and CDR2 SVGAGI. The V gene lost 8 bases and the J gene lost 7 bases, with 14 bases spanning the gap. The CDR3 is 12 amino acids. CDR3 in amino acids: CASLGGGRGYTF. The DNA of the CDR3 is TGTGCCAGCCTAGGGGGGGGTCGTGGCTACACCTTC.

The chain combines TRBV18 with TRBJ1-3; D is uncertain. The CDR3 is 15 residues long. V lost 3 bases to trimming and J lost 0 bases, with 9 bases between them. Germline V gene sequence: CDR1 KGHSH, CDR2 LQKENI. The CDR3 reads CASSPRSSSGNTIYF. The CDR3 DNA follows: TGTGCCAGCTCACCCCGTTCCAGCTCTGGAAACACCATATATTTT.

The chain couples TRBV5-1 to TRBJ2-1; maybe TRBD2 (5 bases). The germline CDR1 and CDR2 sequences are SGHRS and YFSETQ. V gave up 1 base and J gave up 7 bases, with 15 bases separating them. The CDR3 sequence is 15 residues long. The CDR3 here is CASSLSGQELNEQFF. The CDR3 nucleotides read TGCGCCAGCAGCTTGAGCGGCCAAGAGCTAAATGAGCAGTTCTTC.

The rearrangement uses TRBV4-2 and TRBJ2-5; TRBD2 agrees at 7 bases. Germline CDR1 is LGHNA and CDR2 is YNFKEQ. The CDR3 consists of 16 residues. The V gene end was trimmed by 1 base and the J gene end by 5 bases; junction bases not matched to a gene: 10. CDR3 DNA: TGTGCCAGCAGCCAAGTTCGTGGGGGGGGAGAGGAGACCCAGTACTTC. Translation: CASSQVRGGGEETQYF.

This clone was seen once. The chain employs TRBV25-1 and TRBJ1-2, with D unresolved. This CDR3 region has 13 residues. Looked up from germline, CDR1 is MGHDK and CDR2 is SYGVNS. V was trimmed by 6 bases and J by 2 bases, leaving 10 bases between them. DNA for the CDR3: TGTGCCAGCAGATACGGGGTAAACTATGGCTACACCTTC. This encodes CASRYGVNYGYTF.

This chain connects TRBV12-3 or TRBV12-4 to TRBJ2-7, with 7 bases fitting TRBD1. V lost 8 bases and J lost 6; bases outside the gene matches: 7. The CDR3 runs 12 residues. In DNA, the CDR3 is TGTGCCAGCGCCACAGGGGTGGGCGAGCAGTACTTC. It yields the protein CASATGVGEQYF.

The CDR3 is CASSMRREWSEQFF. The CDR3 bases are TGTGCCAGTAGTATGAGGCGGGAGTGGAGTGAGCAGTTCTTC. The chain employs TRBV19 and TRBJ2-1; 7 positions match TRBD2. The J segment lost 9 bases and the V segment lost 3 bases, leaving 8 bases of the junction unmatched. The CDR3 consists of 14 residues. CDR1 and CDR2 from the germline V gene are LNHDA and SQIVND (reference sequence).

This chain links TRBV5-5 with TRBJ2-7; 10 bases line up with TRBD2. Germline lookup yields CDR1 SGHKS and CDR2 YYEKEE (reference sequence). This CDR3 is 15 amino acids long. Germline trimming cut 7 bases from V and 4 bases from J; bases unmatched to any gene: 11. CDR3 bases: TGTGCCAGCCGAACTAGCGGGACACCATATTACGAGCAGTACTTC. The encoded protein is CASRTSGTPYYEQYF.

J is TRBJ1-5 and V is TRBV12-3 or TRBV12-4; no clear D gene. CDR3 length equals 12 residues. V was clipped by 6 bases and J by 7 bases, with 10 bases between them. CDR3 in amino acids: CASSPGWQPQHF. The CDR3 nucleotides are TGTGCCAGCAGCCCTGGCTGGCAGCCCCAGCATTTT.

This clone has a single count. This chain links TRBV21-1 with TRBJ2-7; TRBD2 is the table's D call and was not checked against the DNA. TRBV21-1 is a listed pseudogene. The CDR3 runs 18 residues. Written as DNA, the CDR3 is TGTGCCAGCAGCAAAGAACGGCCGAGGCCGATCGGGATCTACGAGCAGTACTTC. This sequence encodes CASSKERPRPIGIYEQYF.

V gene TRBV19 combines with J gene TRBJ2-1; 9 bases line up with TRBD2. The CDR3 covers 16 residues. The germline CDR1 and CDR2 sequences are LNHDA and SQIVND (reference sequence). Trimming cost V 2 bases and J 5 bases; bases outside gene matches: 7. For the CDR3, the DNA is TGTGCCAGTAGTATACCCCTAGCGGGAAGTGACAATGAGCAGTTCTTC. This codes for CASSIPLAGSDNEQFF. The full variable domain, with the rest looked up from reference TRBV19 and TRBJ2-1, is DGGITQSPKYLFRKEGQNVTLSCEQNLNHDAMYWYRQDPGQGLRLIYYSQIVNDFQKGDIAEGYSVSREKKESFPLTVTSAQKNPTAFYLCASSIPLAGSDNEQFFGPGTRLTVL.

The chain uses TRBV5-1 and TRBJ2-7; D is perhaps TRBD1 (6 bases). The CDR3 sequence is 16 residues long. Trimming removed 0 bases at V and 1 base at J, with 14 bases between. Germline assignment: CDR1 SGHRS and CDR2 YFSETQ. This CDR3 is CASSLVAGVASYEQYF. CDR3 nucleotide sequence: TGCGCCAGCAGCTTGGTCGCAGGGGTAGCGTCCTACGAGCAGTACTTC.

This chain links TRBV27 with TRBJ1-5; TRBD1 matches 7 bases. Germline assignment: CDR1 MNHEY and CDR2 SMNVEV (reference sequence). This CDR3 region has 18 residues. The V and J ends lost 4 bases and 6 bases, in that order; junction bases with no gene match: 18. The CDR3 bases are TGTGCCAGCAGTTCGACAGGGATCGGAGATCGTGGAGGTCAGCCCCAGCATTTT. Encoded protein: CASSSTGIGDRGGQPQHF.

The rearrangement joins TRBV23-1 to TRBJ1-1; TRBD1 aligns across 10 bases. TRBV23-1 is an ORF, with its function uncertain. This CDR3 comprises 15 residues. V lost 9 bases, J lost 7 bases, and 14 bases stayed unmatched. The CDR3 sequence is CARVVGDRGFSEAFF. The CDR3 bases are TGCGCCAGAGTTGTTGGGGACAGGGGTTTCAGTGAAGCTTTCTTT.